The 20 T cell receptor beta chains below were found in one sample sequenced in a study of T cell responses to AZD1222 COVID-19 vaccine. TCRdb's table, derived via immunoSEQ multiplex PCR, lists solely in-frame clones and lacks some. The sample contains 100,000 to 150,000 clones, approximately 85% of which appear only once. The sequences come from peripheral blood, collected on day 0 of AZD1222 vaccination. The receptors derive from an adult in good health.

This clone was counted between two and nine times. This chain uses TRBV19 with TRBJ1-2; 11 nucleotides agree with TRBD1. The CDR3 is 16 residues long. Germline lookup yields CDR1 LNHDA and CDR2 SQIVND (reference sequence). V dropped 5 bases and J dropped 0; count of bases not matched to a gene: 5. CDR3 region: CASSPGQGATNYGYTF. CDR3 nucleotides: TGTGCCAGTAGTCCCGGACAGGGGGCGACTAACTATGGCTACACCTTC.

V is TRBV5-1 and J is TRBJ2-7, with a tentative D call TRBD1 (5 bases). Germline V gives CDR1 SGHRS, CDR2 YFSETQ. V lost 2 bases, J lost 0 bases, and 30 bases lay in between. The CDR3 has 21 amino acids. CDR3 DNA: TGCGCCAGCAGCTTCGCGTCCCTCATAATCTCTCCGCCGGACAACTCCTACGAGCAGTACTTC. Its translation: CASSFASLIISPPDNSYEQYF.

This clone was seen only once. The chain joins TRBV5-1 to TRBJ1-1; D gene uncertain. Trimming removed 0 bases from V and 4 bases from J, with 13 bases in between. Looked up from germline, CDR1 is SGHRS and CDR2 is YFSETQ. The CDR3 consists of 15 residues. The CDR3: CASSLAGGLGTEAFF. The CDR3 nucleotides are TGCGCCAGCAGCTTGGCGGGCGGCCTGGGCACTGAAGCTTTCTTT.

V gene TRBV30 combines with J gene TRBJ1-5; D gene unclear. CDR3 size: 16 residues. V lost 1 base and J lost 0, with 13 bases in between. Germline V gene data show CDR1 as GTSNPN and CDR2 as SVGIG (reference sequence). As DNA, the CDR3 is TGTGCCTGGAGTGGCTCGACCGGGCATAGCAATCAGCCCCAGCATTTT. Its protein product is CAWSGSTGHSNQPQHF.

J is TRBJ2-1 and V is TRBV11-2; TRBD1 matches at 7 bases. After removal of 6 bases from V and 2 bases from J, the junction contained 10 bases not matched to a gene. The CDR3 length is 16 residues. Germline V gene sequence: CDR1 SGHAT, CDR2 FQNNGV. The CDR3 protein is CASRRQDRITYNEQFF. CDR3 nucleotide sequence: TGTGCCAGCAGACGTCAGGACAGGATCACCTACAATGAGCAGTTCTTC.

This clone was found a few times. The chain uses TRBV19 and TRBJ1-2; TRBD1 matches at 7 bases. V lost 3 bases to trimming and J lost 6 bases; unmatched junction nucleotides: 4. CDR3 length equals 13 residues. Germline values: CDR1 LNHDA, CDR2 SQIVND (reference sequence). CDR3 protein: CASSITGVNGYTF. In nucleotides, the CDR3 is TGTGCCAGTAGTATCACAGGGGTTAATGGCTACACCTTC.

The rearrangement links TRBV28 to TRBJ1-1; 10 bases map to TRBD1. V was clipped by 7 bases and J by 12 bases; unmatched bases: 11. The germline CDR1 and CDR2 sequences are MDHEN and SYDVKM. The CDR3 consists of 13 residues. The CDR3 protein is CASKNAGQGTPFF. In nucleotides, the CDR3 is TGTGCCAGCAAGAACGCGGGACAGGGGACCCCTTTCTTT.

This clone was counted a few times. The rearrangement links TRBV7-2 to TRBJ2-3; the match to TRBD2 covers 7 bases. Per the germline V gene, CDR1 is SGHTA and CDR2 is FQGNSA. The CDR3 contains 15 residues. Trimming removed 1 base from V and 2 bases from J; junction bases left unmatched: 3. The CDR3 protein is CASSLGGGATDTQYF. The CDR3 DNA is TGTGCCAGCAGCTTAGGGGGGGGAGCCACAGATACGCAGTATTTT.

The chain joins TRBV3-1 (or the pseudogene TRBV3-2) to TRBJ2-7; the D is unclear. The germline gives CDR1 LGHDT, CDR2 YNNKEL (reference sequence). The CDR3 length is 15 residues. Trimming took off 7 bases at V and 0 bases at J, with 16 bases between the two ends. This CDR3 is CASIPRIFFSYEQYF. Written as DNA, the CDR3 is TGTGCCAGCATCCCTAGGATCTTTTTCTCCTACGAGCAGTACTTC.

This clone was picked up a small number of times. The J gene is TRBJ1-6, the V gene TRBV2; 7 bases map to TRBD1. After removal of 2 bases from V and 7 bases from J, the junction contained 14 bases not matched to a gene. CDR3 length equals 18 residues. CDR1 is SNHLY, CDR2 FYNNEI, per germline. The CDR3 reads CASSERVRAGGQNSPLHF. CDR3 DNA: TGTGCCAGCAGTGAACGGGTTAGGGCAGGGGGACAGAATTCACCCCTCCACTTT.

The gene calls are TRBV18 and TRBJ1-2; unclear D gene. The CDR3 covers 15 residues. Trimming removed 3 bases at V and 2 bases at J, with 13 bases between. CDR1 and CDR2 (germline): KGHSH, LQKENI. CDR3 sequence (DNA): TGTGCCAGCTCACCGAGCGGACGGGGAAACTATGGCTACACCTTC. Translating it yields CASSPSGRGNYGYTF. Combining the CDR3 with reference TRBV18 and TRBJ1-2 gives the whole variable domain NAGVMQNPRHLVRRRGQEARLRCSPMKGHSHVYWYRQLPEEGLKFMVYLQKENIIDESGMPKERFSAEFPKEGPSILRIQQVVRGDSAAYFCASSPSGRGNYGYTFGSGTRLTVV.

The genes are TRBV18 and TRBJ1-5; maybe TRBD1 (6 bases). V was pared by 6 bases and J by 1 base, with 16 bases between. The CDR3 totals 16 residues. CDR1 is KGHSH, CDR2 LQKENI, per germline. CDR3 sequence reads: CASSSGGASSNQPQHF. CDR3 DNA sequence: TGTGCCAGCTCCTCCGGGGGGGCCTCCAGCAATCAGCCCCAGCATTTT.

In this sample, this clone turned up once. This chain uses TRBV19 with TRBJ2-2; 7 bases line up with TRBD1. The CDR3 contains 16 residues. Germline V gene lookup returns CDR1 LNHDA and CDR2 SQIVND (reference sequence). The V segment lost 3 bases and the J segment 5 bases; nucleotides outside the gene matches: 9. The CDR3 DNA is TGTGCCAGTAGTATCGGGACAGCCTCCGGGACCGGGGAGCTGTTTTTT. This codes for CASSIGTASGTGELFF.

This chain uses TRBV11-2 with TRBJ2-3; the D is unclear. V lost 6 bases to trimming and J lost 4 bases, with 11 bases between them. The CDR3 extends over 13 amino acids. The germline V gene encodes CDR1 SGHAT and CDR2 FQNNGV. The CDR3 reads CASSLNRPDTQYF. CDR3 DNA: TGTGCCAGCAGTCTAAACCGGCCAGATACGCAGTATTTT.

This chain links TRBV30 with TRBJ2-2; tentatively, D is TRBD2 (7 bases). V was clipped by 5 bases and J by 5 bases, with 12 bases between them. The CDR3 is 13 residues long. CDR1 is GTSNPN, CDR2 SVGIG, per germline (reference sequence). This chain's CDR3 is CAWRGAGTGELFF. The CDR3 DNA follows: TGTGCCTGGCGGGGGGCAGGGACCGGGGAGCTGTTTTTT.

The chain carries TRBV3-1 (or the pseudogene TRBV3-2) and TRBJ1-6, with D unclear. The CDR3 has 15 amino acids. CDR1 LGHDT and CDR2 YNNKEL come from the germline V gene (reference sequence). V shed 4 bases and J shed 5 bases, with 12 bases lying between them. The CDR3 protein is CASSLPGLHNSPLHF. CDR3 DNA: TGTGCCAGCAGCCTACCCGGACTCCATAATTCACCCCTCCACTTT.

The gene calls are TRBV5-1 and TRBJ1-1; maybe TRBD1 (5 bases). From germline, CDR1 is SGHRS and CDR2 YFSETQ. The CDR3 loop spans 13 amino acids. The V end was cut by 3 bases, the J end by 5 bases, with 11 bases between. CDR3 sequence (DNA): TGCGCCAGCAGCTCGGCAGGGTTAACTGAAGCTTTCTTT. Its protein product is CASSSAGLTEAFF.

The rearrangement joins TRBV19 to TRBJ1-6; D is undetermined. V dropped 5 bases and J dropped 8 bases, with 7 bases sitting between them. Germline lookup yields CDR1 LNHDA and CDR2 SQIVND (reference sequence). This CDR3 has 12 amino acids. CDR3 amino acids: CASSPPDSPLHF. CDR3 sequence (DNA): TGTGCCAGTAGTCCGCCGGATTCACCCCTCCACTTT.

In its sample, this clone was seen a few times. The chain links TRBV4-3 to TRBJ1-2; TRBD1 is a possible D gene (6 bases). Germline CDR1 reads LGHNA; CDR2 reads YSLEER. Trimming took off 4 bases at V and 0 bases at J, with 15 bases between the two ends. There are 16 residues in the CDR3. The CDR3 nucleotides read TGCGCCAGCAGCCGAGACAGGATTGCGACTAACTATGGCTACACCTTC. Translating gives CASSRDRIATNYGYTF.

V usage is TRBV11-1 and J usage is TRBJ2-7; 9 bases agree with TRBD1. CDR1 and CDR2 (germline): SGHAT, FQDESV (reference sequence). Trimming took 7 bases from V and 3 from J; bases not matched to a gene: 1. The CDR3 is 12 amino acids. CDR3 in DNA: TGTGCCAGCACGGGACAGGGCTACGAGCAGTACTTC. Translated, it gives CASTGQGYEQYF.